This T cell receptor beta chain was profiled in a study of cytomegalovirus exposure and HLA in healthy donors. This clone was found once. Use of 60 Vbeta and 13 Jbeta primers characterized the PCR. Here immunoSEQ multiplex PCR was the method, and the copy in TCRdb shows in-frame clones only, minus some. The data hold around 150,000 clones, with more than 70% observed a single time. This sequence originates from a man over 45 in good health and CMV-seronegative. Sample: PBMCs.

CDR3 region: CASSKDRASYEQYF. The CDR3 nucleotides read TGTGCCAGCAGCAAGGACAGGGCCTCCTACGAGCAGTACTTC. The V and J genes are TRBV11-2 and TRBJ2-7; 8 nucleotides align to TRBD1. The V gene's germline CDR1 is SGHAT and CDR2 FQNNGV. V trimming: 5 bases; J trimming: 0 bases; junction bases outside the gene matches: 3. The CDR3 has 14 residues.